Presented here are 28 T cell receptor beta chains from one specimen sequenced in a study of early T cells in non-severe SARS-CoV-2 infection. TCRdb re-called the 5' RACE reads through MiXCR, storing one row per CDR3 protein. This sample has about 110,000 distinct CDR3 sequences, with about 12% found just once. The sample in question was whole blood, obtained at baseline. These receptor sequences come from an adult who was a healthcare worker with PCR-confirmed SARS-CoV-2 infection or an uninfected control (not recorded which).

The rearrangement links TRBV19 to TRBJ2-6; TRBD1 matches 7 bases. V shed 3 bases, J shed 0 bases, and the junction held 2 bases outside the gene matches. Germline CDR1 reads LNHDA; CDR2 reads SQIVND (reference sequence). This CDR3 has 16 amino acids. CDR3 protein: CASSIGTVSGANVLTF. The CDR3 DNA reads TGTGCCAGTAGTATCGGGACAGTCTCTGGGGCCAACGTCCTGACTTTC.

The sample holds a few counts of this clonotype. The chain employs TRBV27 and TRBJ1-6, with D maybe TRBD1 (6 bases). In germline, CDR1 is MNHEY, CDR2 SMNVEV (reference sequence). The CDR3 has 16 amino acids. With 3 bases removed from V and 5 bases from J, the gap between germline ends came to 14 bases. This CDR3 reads CASSFRRTGNNSPLHF. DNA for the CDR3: TGTGCCAGCAGTTTTAGACGAACAGGGAATAATTCACCCCTCCACTTT.

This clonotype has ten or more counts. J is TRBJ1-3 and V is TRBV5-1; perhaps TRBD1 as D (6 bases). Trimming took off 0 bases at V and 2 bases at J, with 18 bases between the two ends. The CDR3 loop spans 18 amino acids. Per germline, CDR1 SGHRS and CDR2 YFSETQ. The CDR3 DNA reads TGCGCCAGCAGCTTGGACCCCGGGACATATCTAACTGGAAACACCATATATTTT. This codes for CASSLDPGTYLTGNTIYF.

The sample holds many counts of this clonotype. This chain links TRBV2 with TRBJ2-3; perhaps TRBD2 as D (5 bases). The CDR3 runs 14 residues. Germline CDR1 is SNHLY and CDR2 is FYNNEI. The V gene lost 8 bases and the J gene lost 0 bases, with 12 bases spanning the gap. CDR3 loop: CASEDGGSTDTQYF. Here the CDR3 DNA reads TGTGCCAGCGAGGACGGCGGGAGCACAGATACGCAGTATTTT. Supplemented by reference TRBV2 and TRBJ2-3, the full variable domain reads EPEVTQTPSHQVTQMGQEVILRCVPISNHLYFYWYRQILGQKVEFLVSFYNNEISEKSEIFDDQFSVERPDGSNFTLKIRSTKLEDSAMYFCASEDGGSTDTQYFGPGTRLTVL.

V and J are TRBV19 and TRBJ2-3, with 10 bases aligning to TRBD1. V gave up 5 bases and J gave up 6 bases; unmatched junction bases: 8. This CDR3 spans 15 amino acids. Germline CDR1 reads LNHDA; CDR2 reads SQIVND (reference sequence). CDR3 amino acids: CASSSPGQGRDTQYF. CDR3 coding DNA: TGTGCCAGTAGTTCCCCGGGACAGGGGAGGGATACGCAGTATTTT. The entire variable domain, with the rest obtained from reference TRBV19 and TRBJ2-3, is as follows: DGGITQSPKYLFRKEGQNVTLSCEQNLNHDAMYWYRQDPGQGLRLIYYSQIVNDFQKGDIAEGYSVSREKKESFPLTVTSAQKNPTAFYLCASSSPGQGRDTQYFGPGTRLTVL.

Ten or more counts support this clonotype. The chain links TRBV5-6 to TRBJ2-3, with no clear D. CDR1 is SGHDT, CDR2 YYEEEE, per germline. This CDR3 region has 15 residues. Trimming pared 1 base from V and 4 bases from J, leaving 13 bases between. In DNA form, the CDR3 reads TGTGCCAGCAGCTTGTTCCGTCCTGGCGCAGATACGCAGTATTTT. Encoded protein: CASSLFRPGADTQYF.

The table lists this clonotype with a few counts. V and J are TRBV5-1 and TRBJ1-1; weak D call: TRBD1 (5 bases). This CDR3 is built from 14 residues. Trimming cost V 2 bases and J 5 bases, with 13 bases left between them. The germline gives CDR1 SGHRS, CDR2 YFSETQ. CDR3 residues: CASSFGGAWTEAFF. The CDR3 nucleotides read TGCGCCAGCAGCTTTGGAGGGGCCTGGACTGAAGCTTTCTTT.

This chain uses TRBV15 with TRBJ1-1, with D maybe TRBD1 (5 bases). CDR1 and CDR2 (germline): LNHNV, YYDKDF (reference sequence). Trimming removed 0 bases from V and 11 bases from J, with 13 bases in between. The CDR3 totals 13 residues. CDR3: CATSRDVGERAFF. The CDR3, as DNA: TGTGCCACCAGCAGAGATGTAGGGGAACGGGCTTTCTTT.

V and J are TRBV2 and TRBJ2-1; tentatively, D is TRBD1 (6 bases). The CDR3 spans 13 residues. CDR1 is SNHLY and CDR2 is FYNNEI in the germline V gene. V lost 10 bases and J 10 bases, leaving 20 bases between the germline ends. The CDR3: CATAGTPRGEQFF. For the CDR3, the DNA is TGTGCCACCGCAGGGACACCACGAGGGGAGCAGTTCTTC.

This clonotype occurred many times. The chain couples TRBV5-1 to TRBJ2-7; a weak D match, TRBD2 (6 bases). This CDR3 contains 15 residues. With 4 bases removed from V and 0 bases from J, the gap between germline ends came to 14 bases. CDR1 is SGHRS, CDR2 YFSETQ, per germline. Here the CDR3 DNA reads TGCGCCAGCAGCCCGGGAGACTCCAGCTCCTACGAGCAGTACTTC. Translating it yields CASSPGDSSSYEQYF.

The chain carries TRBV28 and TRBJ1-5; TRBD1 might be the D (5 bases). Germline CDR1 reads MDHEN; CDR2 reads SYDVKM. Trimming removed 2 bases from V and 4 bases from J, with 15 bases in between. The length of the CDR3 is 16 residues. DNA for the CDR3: TGTGCCAGCAGTTTAGGACTCGGGGGGGAGAATCAGCCCCAGCATTTT. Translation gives CASSLGLGGENQPQHF. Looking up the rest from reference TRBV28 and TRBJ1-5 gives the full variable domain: DVKVTQSSRYLVKRTGEKVFLECVQDMDHENMFWYRQDPGLGLRLIYFSYDVKMKEKGDIPEGYSVSREKKERFSLILESASTNQTSMYLCASSLGLGGENQPQHFGDGTRLSIL.

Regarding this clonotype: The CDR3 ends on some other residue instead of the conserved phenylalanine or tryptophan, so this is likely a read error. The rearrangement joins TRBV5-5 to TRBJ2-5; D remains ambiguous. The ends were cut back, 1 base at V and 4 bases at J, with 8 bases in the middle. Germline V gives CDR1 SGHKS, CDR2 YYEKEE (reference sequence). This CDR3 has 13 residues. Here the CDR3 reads CASSLWVGETQYL. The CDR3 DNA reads TGTGCCAGCAGCTTGTGGGTAGGAGAGACCCAGTACCTC.

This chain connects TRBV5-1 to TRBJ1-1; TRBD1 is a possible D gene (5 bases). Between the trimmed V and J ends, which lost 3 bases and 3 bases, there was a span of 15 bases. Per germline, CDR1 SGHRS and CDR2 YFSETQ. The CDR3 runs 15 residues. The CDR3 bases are TGCGCCAGCAGCTACTCGGCAGGGCCGGACACTGAAGCTTTCTTT. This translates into CASSYSAGPDTEAFF. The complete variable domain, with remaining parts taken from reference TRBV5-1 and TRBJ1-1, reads KAGVTQTPRYLIKTRGQQVTLSCSPISGHRSVSWYQQTPGQGLQFLFEYFSETQRNKGNFPGRFSGRQFSNSRSEMNVSTLELGDSALYLCASSYSAGPDTEAFFGQGTRLTVV.

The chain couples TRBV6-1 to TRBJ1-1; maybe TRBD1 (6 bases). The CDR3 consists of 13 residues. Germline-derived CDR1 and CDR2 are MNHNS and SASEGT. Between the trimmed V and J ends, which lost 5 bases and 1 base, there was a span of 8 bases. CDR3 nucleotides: TGTGCCAGCAGTAAGGACAGGAACACTGAAGCTTTCTTT. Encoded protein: CASSKDRNTEAFF.

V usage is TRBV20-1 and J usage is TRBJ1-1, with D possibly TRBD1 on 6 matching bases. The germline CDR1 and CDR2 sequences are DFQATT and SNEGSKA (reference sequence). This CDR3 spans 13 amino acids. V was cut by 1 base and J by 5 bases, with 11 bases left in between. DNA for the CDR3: TGCAGTGCTAGAGGGGGGCTGGGGACTGAAGCTTTCTTT. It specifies CSARGGLGTEAFF.

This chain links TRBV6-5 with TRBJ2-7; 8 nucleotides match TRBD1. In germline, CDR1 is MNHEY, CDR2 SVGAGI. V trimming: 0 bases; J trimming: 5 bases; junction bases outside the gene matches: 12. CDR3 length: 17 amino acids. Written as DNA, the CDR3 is TGTGCCAGCAGTTACTCCCGACCGAGACAGGGGACGAACGAGCAGTACTTC. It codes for CASSYSRPRQGTNEQYF.

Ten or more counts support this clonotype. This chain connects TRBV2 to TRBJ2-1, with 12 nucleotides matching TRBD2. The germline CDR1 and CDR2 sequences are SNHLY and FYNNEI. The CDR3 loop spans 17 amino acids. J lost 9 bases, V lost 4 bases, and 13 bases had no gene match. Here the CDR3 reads CASSVPLAGGPEGEQFF. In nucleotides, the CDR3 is TGTGCCAGCAGTGTACCGCTAGCGGGAGGGCCGGAGGGTGAGCAGTTCTTC.

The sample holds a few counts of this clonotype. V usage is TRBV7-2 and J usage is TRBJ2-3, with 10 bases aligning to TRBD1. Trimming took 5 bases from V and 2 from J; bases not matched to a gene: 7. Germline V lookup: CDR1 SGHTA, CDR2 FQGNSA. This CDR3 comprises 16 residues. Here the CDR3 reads CASSLGTGALTDTQYF. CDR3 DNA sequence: TGTGCCAGCAGCCTAGGGACAGGGGCCCTCACAGATACGCAGTATTTT.

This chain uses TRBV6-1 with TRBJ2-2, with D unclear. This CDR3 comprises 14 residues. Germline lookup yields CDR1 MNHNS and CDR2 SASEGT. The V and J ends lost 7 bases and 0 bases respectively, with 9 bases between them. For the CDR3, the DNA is TGTGCCAGCAAGGGCAGATCGAACACCGGGGAGCTGTTTTTT. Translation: CASKGRSNTGELFF.

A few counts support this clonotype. CDR3 sequence reads: CASSPTRTGEQYF. As DNA, the CDR3 is TGTGCCAGCTCACCGACGCGGACCGGCGAGCAGTACTTC. The chain has TRBV18 and TRBJ2-7; D remains unclear. The germline gives CDR1 KGHSH, CDR2 LQKENI. The CDR3 contains 13 residues. V shed 3 bases and J shed 6 bases, with 12 bases lying between them.

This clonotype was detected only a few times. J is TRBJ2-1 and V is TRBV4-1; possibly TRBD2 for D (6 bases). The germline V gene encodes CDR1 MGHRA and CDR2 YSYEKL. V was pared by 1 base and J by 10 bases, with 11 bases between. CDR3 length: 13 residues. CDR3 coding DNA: TGCGCCAGCAGCCAAGTGGGCCTAGCGGAGCAGTTCTTC. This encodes CASSQVGLAEQFF.

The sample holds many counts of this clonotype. The CDR3 nucleotides are TGTGCCAGCAGCTTCGCTCGCAACACCGGGGAGCTGTTTTTT. Translation: CASSFARNTGELFF. The J gene is TRBJ2-2, the V gene TRBV7-2; D remains ambiguous. Trimming took 3 bases from V and 2 from J, leaving 7 bases between them. This CDR3 comprises 14 residues. Germline CDR1 SGHTA, CDR2 FQGNSA. The full variable domain, rest sourced from reference TRBV7-2 and TRBJ2-2, is GAGVSQSPSNKVTEKGKDVELRCDPISGHTALYWYRQSLGQGLEFLIYFQGNSAPDKSGLPSDRFSAERTGGSVSTLTIQRTQQEDSAVYLCASSFARNTGELFFGEGSRLTVL.

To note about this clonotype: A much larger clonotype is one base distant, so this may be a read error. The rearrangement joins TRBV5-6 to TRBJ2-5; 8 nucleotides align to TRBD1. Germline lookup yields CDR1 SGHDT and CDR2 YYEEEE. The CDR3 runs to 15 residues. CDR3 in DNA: TGTGTCAGCACCCGGGTGACAGGGGCTCAAGAGACCCAGTACTTC. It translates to CVSTRVTGAQETQYF.

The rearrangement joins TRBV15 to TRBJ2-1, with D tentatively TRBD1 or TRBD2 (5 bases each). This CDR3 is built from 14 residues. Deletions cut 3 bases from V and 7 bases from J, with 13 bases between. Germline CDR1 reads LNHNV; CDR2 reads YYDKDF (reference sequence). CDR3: CATSSGTVFNEQFF. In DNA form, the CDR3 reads TGTGCCACCAGCAGCGGGACCGTTTTTAATGAGCAGTTCTTC.

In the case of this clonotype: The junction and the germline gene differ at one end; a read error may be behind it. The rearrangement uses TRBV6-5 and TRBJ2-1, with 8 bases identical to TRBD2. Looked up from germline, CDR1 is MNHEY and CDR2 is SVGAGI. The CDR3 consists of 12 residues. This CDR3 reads CASSYPTGGQVF. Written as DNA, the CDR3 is TGTGCCAGCAGTTACCCCACGGGGGGGCAAGTCTTC.

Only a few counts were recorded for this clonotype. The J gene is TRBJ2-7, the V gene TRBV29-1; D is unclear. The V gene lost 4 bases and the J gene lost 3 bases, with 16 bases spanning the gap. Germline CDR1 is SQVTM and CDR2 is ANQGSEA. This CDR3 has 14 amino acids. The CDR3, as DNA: TGCAGCGTTGCCTCTCCGGCCGGGTTCTACGAGCAGTACTTC. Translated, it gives CSVASPAGFYEQYF.

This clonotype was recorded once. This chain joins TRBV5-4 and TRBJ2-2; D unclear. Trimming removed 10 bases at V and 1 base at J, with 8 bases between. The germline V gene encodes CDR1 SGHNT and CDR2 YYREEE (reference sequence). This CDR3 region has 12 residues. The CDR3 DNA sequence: TGTGCCGGAGTACGGAACACCGGGGAGCTGTTTTTT. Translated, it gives CAGVRNTGELFF.

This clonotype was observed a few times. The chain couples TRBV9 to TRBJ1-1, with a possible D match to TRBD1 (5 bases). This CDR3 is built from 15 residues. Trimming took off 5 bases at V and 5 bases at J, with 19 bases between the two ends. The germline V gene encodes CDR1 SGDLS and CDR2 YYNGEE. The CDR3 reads CASRVIGGGGTEAFF. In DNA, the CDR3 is TGTGCCAGCAGGGTGATTGGGGGTGGAGGAACTGAAGCTTTCTTT.